What follows are 21 T cell receptor beta chains derived from one specimen sequenced in a study of identical twins. TCRdb fed the 5' RACE reads into MiXCR, producing one record per CDR3 protein. The table has some 500,000 distinct CDR3 sequences, more than 13% seen once. The sample was also reused in another study, on yellow fever vaccine responses in identical twins.

Sequencing was carried out using CD4+ T cells sorted from blood. All receptors come from a woman aged 18-29 years in good health.

Turning to this clonotype: Mismatch with germline at one junction end may stem from a read error. This chain joins TRBV29-1 and TRBJ2-2; the D gene is possibly TRBD1 (6 bases). This CDR3 is built from 17 residues. CDR1 and CDR2 from the germline V gene are SQVTM and ANQGSEA. This CDR3 reads CSVGPRSTGPNTRELFF. DNA for the CDR3: TGCAGCGTTGGCCCCCGTAGTACAGGGCCGAACACCAGGGAGCTGTTTTTT.

At least ten counts were recorded for this clonotype. The chain recombines TRBV29-1 with TRBJ2-1, with 8 bases lining up with TRBD1. Germline V gene lookup returns CDR1 SQVTM and CDR2 ANQGSEA. J was trimmed by 5 bases and V by 3 bases; bases with no gene match: 9. The length of the CDR3 is 15 residues. This CDR3 reads CSVDGPGGQNNEQFF. CDR3 nucleotide sequence: TGCAGCGTTGATGGCCCAGGGGGCCAGAACAATGAGCAGTTCTTC.

The J gene is TRBJ1-1, the V gene TRBV5-1; the D gene is possibly TRBD1 (5 bases). The CDR3 is 14 residues long. Trimming shortened V by 5 bases and J by 0 bases, and 11 bases separated the two germline ends. Germline-derived CDR1 and CDR2 are SGHRS and YFSETQ. CDR3 nucleotide sequence: TGCGCCAGCAGGCAAGACAGTGTGAACACTGAAGCTTTCTTT. Its protein is CASRQDSVNTEAFF.

This clonotype was counted only a few times. The chain recombines TRBV20-1 with TRBJ2-5; the D gene is possibly TRBD1 (5 bases). V lost 1 base, J lost 5 bases, and 20 bases lay in between. CDR3 length: 16 residues. CDR1 and CDR2 (germline): DFQATT, SNEGSKA (reference sequence). The CDR3, as DNA: TGCAGTGCTAGAGGCGAAGGGGCCCTACTAAGGGAGACCCAGTACTTC. It translates to CSARGEGALLRETQYF.

There are a few counts of this clonotype. The chain employs TRBV6-2 or TRBV6-3 and TRBJ2-3; D may be TRBD2 (6 bases). The V end was cut by 6 bases, the J end by 4 bases, with 17 bases between. The CDR3 is 15 amino acids. Germline CDR1 is MNHEY and CDR2 is SVGEGT. The chain's CDR3 is CASRTAGRSSDTQYF. CDR3 coding DNA: TGTGCCAGCAGGACGGCGGGGAGATCTTCAGATACGCAGTATTTT.

This clonotype was seen a few times. The chain combines TRBV24-1 with TRBJ1-5; 10 bases fit TRBD1. Per the germline V gene, CDR1 is KGHDR and CDR2 is SFDVKD. The CDR3 loop spans 14 amino acids. V lost 5 bases and J lost 6; bases outside the gene matches: 3. The DNA for the CDR3 is TGTGCCACCAGTGGGACAGGGGGTAGTCAGCCCCAGCATTTT. Translated: CATSGTGGSQPQHF.

This sequence joins TRBV28 and TRBJ2-1; the D gene is possibly TRBD2 (6 bases). The germline gives CDR1 MDHEN, CDR2 SYDVKM. V was pared by 7 bases and J by 1 base, with 11 bases between. The length of the CDR3 is 14 residues. The CDR3 sequence is CASTKSGSYNEQFF. Here the CDR3 DNA reads TGTGCCAGCACCAAAAGCGGGTCCTACAATGAGCAGTTCTTC.

This clonotype turned up a few times. The chain links TRBV27 to TRBJ2-7; D may correspond to TRBD1 or TRBD2 (5 bases each). The CDR3 has 16 residues. The germline CDR1 and CDR2 sequences are MNHEY and SMNVEV (reference sequence). V was trimmed by 2 bases and J by 3 bases, leaving 17 bases between them. Written as DNA, the CDR3 is TGTGCCAGCAGTTTACCCTCCGGGACGCCCAACTACGAGCAGTACTTC. Translated, it gives CASSLPSGTPNYEQYF.

In this sample, this clonotype turned up a few times. The rearrangement uses TRBV20-1 and TRBJ2-1; 10 bases match TRBD2. The CDR3 totals 18 residues. CDR1 DFQATT and CDR2 SNEGSKA come from the germline V gene (reference sequence). Germline trimming cut 2 bases from V and 4 bases from J; bases unmatched to any gene: 14. CDR3: CSARYLAGVGEGYNEQFF. The DNA of the CDR3 is TGCAGTGCTAGATACCTAGCGGGAGTGGGGGAGGGGTACAATGAGCAGTTCTTC.

This clonotype was detected only a few times. The V gene is TRBV2, the J gene TRBJ2-7; TRBD2 agrees at 10 bases. Germline V gene lookup returns CDR1 SNHLY and CDR2 FYNNEI. With V trimmed by 7 bases and J by 4 bases, 10 bases remained unmatched. The CDR3 loop spans 15 amino acids. CDR3 amino acids: CASTSSGRAGYEQYF. Written as DNA, the CDR3 is TGTGCCAGCACCTCAAGCGGGAGGGCCGGTTACGAGCAGTACTTC.

This clonotype was detected many times. The genes are TRBV5-1 and TRBJ2-7; D possibly corresponds to TRBD1 (5 bases). This CDR3 is 12 amino acids long. Trimming left V 4 bases short and J 3 bases short, with 8 bases between. Per germline, CDR1 SGHRS and CDR2 YFSETQ. The CDR3 nucleotides are TGCGCCAGCAGCCGCCAGGGCTACGAGCAGTACTTC. It translates to CASSRQGYEQYF.

DNA for the CDR3: TGTGCCAGCAGCTCCCAGCGATACACTGAAGCTTTCTTT. This sequence encodes CASSSQRYTEAFF. The gene calls are TRBV28 and TRBJ1-1; D gene unclear. This CDR3 region has 13 residues. V was cut by 6 bases and J by 3 bases, with 11 bases left in between. The germline V gene has CDR1 MDHEN and CDR2 SYDVKM.

The chain has TRBV12-3 or TRBV12-4 and TRBJ1-6, with D hard to call. V gave up 2 bases and J gave up 7 bases, with 6 bases separating them. This CDR3 region has 13 residues. CDR3 bases: TGTGCCAGCAGTTTAATTGGGAATTCACCCCTCCACTTT. Its protein is CASSLIGNSPLHF.

The sample holds a few counts of this clonotype. The chain carries TRBV29-1 and TRBJ2-1; D unclear. CDR3 length: 12 residues. Germline CDR1 reads SQVTM; CDR2 reads ANQGSEA. V dropped 6 bases and J dropped 4 bases, with 10 bases sitting between them. CDR3 region: CSVNDWYNEQFF. In nucleotides, the CDR3 is TGCAGCGTAAATGACTGGTACAATGAGCAGTTCTTC.

The table lists this clonotype with a few counts. The rearrangement joins TRBV28 to TRBJ2-3; 7 nucleotides align to TRBD2. V lost 8 bases to trimming and J lost 2 bases; unmatched junction nucleotides: 13. Germline lookup yields CDR1 MDHEN and CDR2 SYDVKM. The CDR3 has 16 residues. CDR3 nucleotide sequence: TGTGCCAGCTCCCGAGCGGGGACGGGCTTCACAGATACGCAGTATTTT. The encoded protein is CASSRAGTGFTDTQYF.

In its sample, this clonotype was seen many times. The chain recombines TRBV6-5 with TRBJ2-2; a weak D match, TRBD1 (6 bases). The CDR3 covers 14 residues. Germline V gene lookup returns CDR1 MNHEY and CDR2 SVGAGI. V was trimmed by 4 bases and J by 1 base, leaving 7 bases between them. The CDR3 DNA reads as TGTGCCAGCAGTTGGGGACAGAACACCGGGGAGCTGTTTTTT. The encoded protein is CASSWGQNTGELFF.

In this sample, this clonotype turned up a few times. The V and J genes are TRBV28 and TRBJ2-6; possibly TRBD2 for D (5 bases). Germline assignment: CDR1 MDHEN and CDR2 SYDVKM. V lost 7 bases, J lost 4 bases, and 11 bases lay in between. The CDR3 totals 14 residues. The CDR3 nucleotides are TGTGCCAGCACCCCGGGGTACGGGGCCAACGTCCTGACTTTC. This translates into CASTPGYGANVLTF. Variable domain in full (rest from reference TRBV28 and TRBJ2-6): DVKVTQSSRYLVKRTGEKVFLECVQDMDHENMFWYRQDPGLGLRLIYFSYDVKMKEKGDIPEGYSVSREKKERFSLILESASTNQTSMYLCASTPGYGANVLTFGAGSRLTVL.

This clonotype was seen more than once but under ten times. The chain joins TRBV11-2 to TRBJ2-1; 7 bases line up with TRBD2. Per the germline V gene, CDR1 is SGHAT and CDR2 is FQNNGV. This CDR3 is 15 amino acids long. Unmatched junction bases numbered 4, after V lost 3 bases and J lost 2 bases. CDR3 DNA: TGTGCCAGCAGCTTCGGGACTACCACCTACAATGAGCAGTTCTTC. This translates into CASSFGTTTYNEQFF.

This rearrangement joins TRBV7-2 to TRBJ2-2; 11 bases are a match to TRBD2. Germline V gene sequence: CDR1 SGHTA, CDR2 FQGNSA. The CDR3 length is 15 residues. Trimming at V came to 0 bases and at J to 7 bases, leaving 1 base not matched to a gene. Here the CDR3 reads CASSLALAGGGELFF. The DNA for the CDR3 is TGTGCCAGCAGCTTAGCGCTAGCGGGAGGCGGGGAGCTGTTTTTT.

This clonotype was observed a handful of times. The V call is TRBV20-1, the J call TRBJ1-1; possible D gene TRBD1, 6 bases. Trimming removed 1 base from V and 0 bases from J, with 12 bases in between. The CDR3 has 15 residues. Germline assignment: CDR1 DFQATT and CDR2 SNEGSKA (reference sequence). This CDR3 reads CSARGGGQLNTEAFF. DNA for the CDR3: TGCAGTGCTAGAGGTGGGGGGCAATTGAACACTGAAGCTTTCTTT.

This clonotype showed up many times. This chain uses TRBV7-8 with TRBJ2-1; D not certain. The CDR3 is 12 residues long. V gave up 5 bases and J gave up 5 bases, with 7 bases separating them. Germline lookup yields CDR1 SGHVS and CDR2 FQNEAQ. The CDR3 is CASSETDNEQFF. DNA of the CDR3: TGTGCCAGCAGCGAGACCGACAATGAGCAGTTCTTC.